The source of this TCR beta chain is a study of PD-L1 blockade in urothelial cancer. Study in general: Dosed intravenously at 1,200 mg every 3 weeks, atezolizumab was initiated by patients at some point between 2012 and 2014. Blood was tested 3 weeks (second dose) and 6 weeks into treatment. Blood samples had a median of 141,255 T cells.

TCRdb's copy holds only in-frame clones and misses some; the assay was immunoSEQ multiplex PCR. Counted here are about 51,000 clones, about 86% occurring once; the ten biggest clones make up roughly 20%. CDR1 and CDR2 from the germline V gene are MNHNS and SASEGT. This CDR3 comprises 15 residues. The V and J ends lost 6 bases and 3 bases, in that order; junction bases with no gene match: 7. Time point denoted: pretreatment peripheral blood. The sequencing here drew on PBMCs, taken around atezolizumab (anti-PD-L1) treatment. The TCR originated in a man in his sixties with urothelial cancer. The V gene is TRBV6-1, the J gene TRBJ2-2; 7 bases line up with TRBD2. CDR3 sequence (DNA): TGTGCCAGCAGCCCGAATGCGGGGGACACCGGGGAGCTGTTTTTT. Amino acids: CASSPNAGDTGELFF.